The rows below give T cell receptor beta chains drawn from one sample of a study of regulatory T cells. Method: immunoSEQ multiplex PCR; TCRdb's copy keeps in-frame clones and lacks some. The sample has around 6,000 clones; 80% to 90% are singletons. The source material was CD4+ Tregs sorted from blood. Receptors were obtained from a person under 30 with CD3G deficiency. The CDR3 runs from the conserved cysteine through the conserved F or W. Each record gives: clone size, CDR3 length, J gene, D gene, V gene, CDR3 protein, CDR3 DNA. A D gene is named only where the DNA matches it firmly. Clone size, where shown, is once, few, many, or a class for clones that have expanded.

NA | 15 | TRBJ2-6 | NA | TRBV5-1 | CASSGGTSGANVLTF | TGCGCCAGCAGCGGGGGGACCTCTGGGGCCAACGTCCTGACTTTC
NA | 15 | TRBJ1-2 | NA | TRBV6-1 | CASSEASSGNYGYTF | TGTGCCAGCAGTGAAGCCTCATCCGGGAACTATGGCTACACCTTC
NA | 14 | TRBJ1-3 | TRBD1 | TRBV7-9 | CASSSGTGWNTIYF | TGTGCCAGCAGCTCGGGGACAGGCTGGAACACCATATATTTT
NA | 13 | TRBJ1-2 | NA | TRBV28 | CASSYQGPYGYTF | TGTGCCAGCAGTTATCAGGGCCCCTATGGCTACACCTTC
NA | 19 | TRBJ2-2 | TRBD2 | TRBV19 | CASSMGLAGGPRESGELFF | TGTGCCAGTAGTATGGGTCTAGCGGGAGGGCCGAGGGAATCCGGGGAGCTGTTTTTT
NA | 14 | TRBJ2-1 | NA | TRBV11-3 | CASSAGTWGGEQFF | TGTGCCAGCAGCGCCGGGACATGGGGCGGTGAGCAGTTCTTC
NA | 14 | TRBJ2-2 | NA | TRBV10-3 | CAISAAGSTGELFF | TGTGCCATCAGTGCCGCGGGGAGCACCGGGGAGCTGTTTTTT
NA | 13 | TRBJ2-7 | NA | TRBV28 | CASSPLRRDEQYF | TGTGCCAGCAGCCCCCTGCGGCGGGACGAGCAGTACTTC
NA | 16 | TRBJ1-5 | NA | TRBV1 | CTSSHYGRPSNQPQHF | TGCACCAGCAGCCACTACGGACGGCCCAGCAATCAGCCCCAGCATTTT
NA | 15 | TRBJ1-2 | NA | TRBV5-1 | CASSLRGDLHYGYTF | TGCGCCAGCAGCTTGAGGGGCGACTTGCACTATGGCTACACCTTC
NA | 16 | TRBJ2-3 | TRBD1 | TRBV6-1 | CASSGSRDRGRDTQYF | TGTGCCAGCAGTGGATCCCGGGACAGGGGGCGAGATACGCAGTATTTT
NA | 21 | TRBJ2-2 | TRBD2 | TRBV19 | CASSIAPWTSGSPVNTGELFF | TGTGCCAGTAGTATCGCCCCCTGGACTAGCGGGAGTCCGGTAAACACCGGGGAGCTGTTTTTT
NA | 15 | TRBJ1-3 | TRBD1 | TRBV10-3 | CATTADRGSGNTIYF | TGTGCCACTACCGCCGACAGGGGCTCTGGAAACACCATATATTTT
NA | 14 | TRBJ2-1 | NA | TRBV28 | CASAAGTAYNEQFF | TGTGCCAGCGCGGCCGGGACCGCCTACAATGAGCAGTTCTTC
NA | 17 | TRBJ2-2 | NA | TRBV19 | CASSIRRGQINTGELFF | TGTGCCAGTAGTATAAGGAGGGGACAGATCAACACCGGGGAGCTGTTTTTT
once | 13 | TRBJ2-7 | TRBD2 | TRBV7-3 | CAKRTSTTYEQYF | TGTGCCAAACGGACTAGCACGACCTACGAGCAGTACTTC
NA | 14 | TRBJ2-1 | NA | TRBV6-1 | CASSEGSSRNEQFF | TGTGCCAGCAGTGAAGGATCGTCTCGGAATGAGCAGTTCTTC
NA | 14 | TRBJ1-1 | NA | TRBV11-2 | CASSSSGRNTEAFF | TGTGCCAGCAGCTCGAGTGGGAGGAACACTGAAGCTTTCTTT
NA | 17 | TRBJ2-1 | TRBD2 | TRBV27 | CASSLYPSGRGYNEQFF | TGTGCCAGCAGTTTATATCCTAGCGGGAGGGGTTACAATGAGCAGTTCTTC
NA | 14 | TRBJ1-4 | TRBD1 | TRBV4-1 | CASSLVQGNEKLFF | TGCGCCAGCAGCCTAGTACAGGGGAATGAAAAACTGTTTTTT
few | 12 | TRBJ2-4 | NA | TRBV28 | CASSSARGIQYF | TGTGCCAGCAGTTCAGCACGAGGGATTCAGTACTTC
NA | 15 | TRBJ2-7 | TRBD1 | TRBV19 | CASSIGTGGMYEQYF | TGTGCCAGTAGTATAGGGACAGGGGGGATGTACGAGCAGTACTTC
NA | 14 | TRBJ2-7 | TRBD2 | TRBV7-8 | CASSPREGLVEQYF | TGTGCCAGCAGCCCCCGGGAGGGGTTGGTCGAGCAGTACTTC
NA | 15 | TRBJ1-5 | TRBD1 | TRBV6-1 | CASSPNTGAYQPQHF | TGTGCCAGCAGCCCCAATACAGGGGCCTATCAGCCCCAGCATTTT
NA | 13 | TRBJ1-1 | NA | TRBV18 | CASSGGLGTEAFF | TGTGCCAGCTCAGGGGGGCTCGGCACTGAAGCTTTCTTT
NA | 15 | TRBJ2-7 | TRBD1 | TRBV28 | CASTPSGGRGGEQYF | TGTGCCAGCACCCCTTCAGGGGGAAGGGGCGGCGAGCAGTACTTC
NA | 12 | TRBJ1-6 | TRBD1 | TRBV10-3 | CASSGGNSPLHF | TGTGCCAGCTCAGGGGGAAATTCACCCCTCCACTTT
NA | 17 | TRBJ1-5 | NA | TRBV9 | CASSEGQGRGAKQPQHF | TGTGCCAGCAGCGAGGGTCAAGGCAGGGGAGCAAAACAGCCCCAGCATTTT
NA | 14 | TRBJ1-2 | NA | TRBV28 | CASSSGVLNYGYTF | TGTGCCAGCAGTTCGGGCGTCCTTAACTATGGCTACACCTTC
NA | 15 | TRBJ2-3 | NA | TRBV7-9 | CASSSWDSSTDTQYF | TGTGCCAGCAGCTCCTGGGACTCCTCCACAGATACGCAGTATTTT
NA | 10 | TRBJ2-7 | NA | TRBV9 | CASIGDEQYF | TGTGCCAGCATAGGCGACGAGCAGTACTTC
NA | 15 | TRBJ1-5 | NA | TRBV28 | CASSPIDRINQPQHF | TGTGCCAGCAGTCCAATTGACAGGATAAATCAGCCCCAGCATTTT
NA | 13 | TRBJ2-5 | TRBD2 | TRBV7-2 | CASRGGGGPTQYF | TGTGCCAGCAGAGGCGGGGGGGGTCCGACCCAGTACTTC
NA | 13 | TRBJ1-5 | NA | TRBV28 | CASSYRPHQPQHF | TGTGCCAGCAGTTACCGTCCACATCAGCCCCAGCATTTT
NA | 14 | TRBJ1-6 | NA | TRBV19 | CASRFLGNNSPLHF | TGTGCCAGCCGGTTCCTGGGAAATAATTCACCCCTCCACTTT
NA | 13 | TRBJ1-1 | NA | TRBV10-3 | CAISGQLNTEAFF | TGTGCCATCAGTGGGCAGTTGAACACTGAAGCTTTCTTT
NA | 13 | TRBJ1-6 | NA | TRBV6-5 | CASRGSYNSPLHF | TGTGCCAGCAGAGGTTCCTATAATTCACCCCTCCACTTT
NA | 13 | TRBJ1-1 | NA | TRBV30 | CAWNLYMNTEAFF | TGTGCCTGGAATCTGTACATGAACACTGAAGCTTTCTTT
NA | 15 | TRBJ2-1 | TRBD2 | TRBV11-2 | CASSVGLAGEHEQFF | TGTGCCAGCAGCGTCGGACTAGCGGGGGAACATGAGCAGTTCTTC
NA | 15 | TRBJ1-2 | TRBD1 | TRBV28 | CASSPRDRGRYGYTF | TGTGCCAGCAGCCCCCGGGACAGGGGCCGCTATGGCTACACCTTC
NA | 13 | TRBJ1-2 | TRBD1 | TRBV6-1 | CASRTQGPLSYTF | TGTGCCAGCAGGACACAGGGGCCGTTAAGCTACACCTTC
NA | 20 | TRBJ2-6 | TRBD1 | TRBV7-8 | CASSLKGTGQSLSGANVLTF | TGTGCCAGCAGCCTTAAAGGGACAGGGCAAAGCCTCTCTGGGGCCAACGTCCTGACTTTC
NA | 16 | TRBJ2-5 | TRBD2 | TRBV18 | CASSQIAGDGAETQYF | TGTGCCAGCTCACAGATAGCGGGGGACGGAGCGGAGACCCAGTACTTC
NA | 15 | TRBJ2-7 | TRBD2 | TRBV7-8 | CASSLGSGAAYEQYF | TGTGCCAGCAGCTTAGGTAGCGGGGCCGCCTACGAGCAGTACTTC
NA | 14 | TRBJ2-1 | NA | TRBV6-5 | CASSRGAAYNEQFF | TGTGCCAGCAGTCGGGGGGCTGCCTACAATGAGCAGTTCTTC
NA | 13 | TRBJ2-1 | NA | TRBV5-1 | CASSRRGTLEQFF | TGCGCCAGCAGCCGACGGGGGACCCTCGAGCAGTTCTTC
NA | 12 | TRBJ2-7 | TRBD2 | TRBV6-1 | CASSGTSGSQYF | TGTGCCAGCTCCGGGACTAGCGGGAGTCAGTACTTC
few | 15 | TRBJ2-6 | TRBD1 | TRBV19 | CASRGQGTVANVLTF | TGTGCCAGTAGGGGACAGGGGACGGTCGCCAACGTCCTGACTTTC
NA | 14 | TRBJ2-2 | NA | TRBV6-1 | CASSEVRVPGELFF | TGTGCCAGCAGTGAAGTTAGGGTCCCCGGGGAGCTGTTTTTT
NA | 14 | TRBJ1-6 | NA | TRBV6-6 | CASRSTGSNSPLHF | TGTGCCAGCAGGTCGACAGGTTCCAATTCACCCCTCCACTTT
NA | 14 | TRBJ2-2 | NA | TRBV5-1 | CASSPRDGTGELFF | TGCGCCAGCAGCCCCCGGGACGGCACCGGGGAGCTGTTTTTT
NA | 15 | TRBJ2-3 | TRBD2 | TRBV6-6 | CASSYGTKGTDTQYF | TGTGCCAGCAGTTACGGGACTAAGGGGACAGATACGCAGTATTTT
NA | 15 | TRBJ2-3 | NA | TRBV25-1 | CASSEGSSATDTQYF | TGTGCCAGCAGTGAAGGGTCTAGCGCCACAGATACGCAGTATTTT